The rows below give T cell receptor beta chains drawn from one sample of a study of human thymus T cells. Assay used: immunoSEQ multiplex PCR; TCRdb lists only in-frame clones, some missing. The data show about 50,000 clones, approximately 95% seen once. Sequencing was carried out using blood. The receptors originated from a girl younger than two with a congenital heart defect but otherwise immunologically healthy. CDR3s include the opening cysteine and the closing phenylalanine or tryptophan. A D gene is named only where the DNA matches it firmly. Size is omitted from some rows. Given values are once, few, many or a class for expanded clones.

d_gene: -; v_gene: TRBV6-1; j_gene: TRBJ2-3; abundance: once; CDR3nt: TGTGCCAGCAGGGAACAAAGCACAGATACGCAGTATTTT; CDR3aa: CASREQSTDTQYF
d_gene: TRBD1; v_gene: TRBV10-3; j_gene: TRBJ1-2; abundance: -; CDR3nt: TGTGCCATCAGCCCGGGACAGGAGGGCTACACCTTC; CDR3aa: CAISPGQEGYTF
d_gene: -; v_gene: TRBV11-2; j_gene: TRBJ2-1; abundance: -; CDR3nt: TGTGCCAGCAGCTTACTTGTATCCGACAATGAGCAGTTCTTC; CDR3aa: CASSLLVSDNEQFF
d_gene: -; v_gene: TRBV15; j_gene: TRBJ2-1; abundance: -; CDR3nt: TGTGCCACCAGCAGAGGGGGACTGACCACTTACAATGAGCAGTTCTTC; CDR3aa: CATSRGGLTTYNEQFF
d_gene: -; v_gene: TRBV2; j_gene: TRBJ2-7; abundance: -; CDR3nt: TGTGCCAGCAGTGAAGCGCCCCTATTCTCCCAGCAGTACTTC; CDR3aa: CASSEAPLFSQQYF
d_gene: -; v_gene: TRBV5-1; j_gene: TRBJ1-1; abundance: -; CDR3nt: TGCGCCAGCAGCTTGAGGGCAGACATGAACACTGAAGCTTTCTTT; CDR3aa: CASSLRADMNTEAFF
d_gene: -; v_gene: TRBV10-1; j_gene: TRBJ2-3; abundance: -; CDR3nt: TGCGCCAGCAGTGAGTCCACGGATACGCAGTATTTT; CDR3aa: CASSESTDTQYF
d_gene: -; v_gene: TRBV20-1; j_gene: TRBJ1-2; abundance: -; CDR3nt: TGCAGTGCTAGAGGGTCGGGAGACTACACCTTC; CDR3aa: CSARGSGDYTF
d_gene: TRBD1; v_gene: TRBV12-5; j_gene: TRBJ2-2; abundance: -; CDR3nt: TGTGCTAGTGGTTTTAGACAGGGACCCACCGGGGAGCTGTTTTTT; CDR3aa: CASGFRQGPTGELFF
d_gene: -; v_gene: TRBV27; j_gene: TRBJ2-1; abundance: -; CDR3nt: TGTGCCATCAAGGGGCAGGCCAGACTACCGGGCAATGAGCAGTTCTTC; CDR3aa: CAIKGQARLPGNEQFF
d_gene: TRBD1; v_gene: TRBV29-1; j_gene: TRBJ2-7; abundance: -; CDR3nt: TGCAGCGTTTGCCCGGGACAGGGACCCTCCTACGAGCAGTACTTC; CDR3aa: CSVCPGQGPSYEQYF
d_gene: TRBD2; v_gene: TRBV7-2; j_gene: TRBJ2-3; abundance: -; CDR3nt: TGTGCCAGCAGCCGAGCGGGAGGGTCAGATACGCAGTATTTT; CDR3aa: CASSRAGGSDTQYF
d_gene: -; v_gene: TRBV18; j_gene: TRBJ1-3; abundance: -; CDR3nt: TGTGCCAGCTCATCGGTGGAAGGGGGGCACACCATATATTTT; CDR3aa: CASSSVEGGHTIYF
d_gene: -; v_gene: TRBV20-1; j_gene: TRBJ2-7; abundance: -; CDR3nt: TGCAGTGCTAGAGTCCCCTACGAGCAGTACTTC; CDR3aa: CSARVPYEQYF
d_gene: -; v_gene: TRBV28; j_gene: TRBJ2-6; abundance: -; CDR3nt: TGTGCCAGCAGCCGATCCCCTCGGAGAGATTACTCTGGGGCCAACGTCCTGACTTTC; CDR3aa: CASSRSPRRDYSGANVLTF
d_gene: -; v_gene: TRBV4-1; j_gene: TRBJ1-3; abundance: -; CDR3nt: TGCGCCAGCAGCCAAACATTCGGGCAGGGTTACGGAAACACCATATATTTT; CDR3aa: CASSQTFGQGYGNTIYF
d_gene: TRBD1; v_gene: TRBV28; j_gene: TRBJ2-7; abundance: -; CDR3nt: TGTGCCAGCAGCCCCACAGCCAGACAGGGGGGGTACTTC; CDR3aa: CASSPTARQGGYF
d_gene: TRBD2; v_gene: TRBV18; j_gene: TRBJ2-7; abundance: -; CDR3nt: TGTGCCAGCTCACCCCGACTAGCGGGATGGCTCGAGCAGTACTTC; CDR3aa: CASSPRLAGWLEQYF
d_gene: -; v_gene: TRBV11-2; j_gene: TRBJ1-2; abundance: -; CDR3nt: TGTGCCAGCAGCCTAAGGGATACAGGGAACTATGGCTACACCTTC; CDR3aa: CASSLRDTGNYGYTF
d_gene: -; v_gene: TRBV21-1; j_gene: TRBJ2-2; abundance: -; CDR3nt: TGTGCCAGCAGTCAGCGGGAGTCAACCGGGGAGCTGTTTTTT; CDR3aa: CASSQRESTGELFF
d_gene: TRBD2; v_gene: TRBV6-5; j_gene: TRBJ2-3; abundance: -; CDR3nt: TGTGCCAGCAGTTACCAACCCCGTAGCGGGAGAAATACGCAGTATTTT; CDR3aa: CASSYQPRSGRNTQYF
d_gene: -; v_gene: TRBV6-5; j_gene: TRBJ2-3; abundance: -; CDR3nt: TGTGCCAGCAGTTACTCCACTAGCACAGATACGCAGTATTTT; CDR3aa: CASSYSTSTDTQYF
d_gene: -; v_gene: TRBV5-1; j_gene: TRBJ2-1; abundance: -; CDR3nt: TGCGCCAGCAGCGCAGGTGAGCCCTACAATGAGCAGTTCTTC; CDR3aa: CASSAGEPYNEQFF
d_gene: -; v_gene: TRBV25-1; j_gene: TRBJ2-7; abundance: -; CDR3nt: TGTGCCAGCAGTGAGGTCAGTCTACCCTACGAGCAGTACTTC; CDR3aa: CASSEVSLPYEQYF
d_gene: -; v_gene: TRBV9; j_gene: TRBJ1-3; abundance: -; CDR3nt: TGTGCCAGCAGCGTAGGGAAAGGGGGGAACACCATATATTTT; CDR3aa: CASSVGKGGNTIYF